Listed below are T cell receptor beta chains from one sample, sequenced in a study of blood T cell repertoires in COVID-19. Produced via immunoSEQ multiplex PCR; TCRdb's table is partial and in-frame only. Of 200,000 to 250,000 clones listed, about nine tenths are singletons. The specimen sequenced was peripheral blood. The source of these receptors is a man in his fifties or sixties who had recovered from COVID-19. The CDR3 runs from the conserved cysteine through the conserved F or W. Each record gives: J gene, V gene, clone size, D gene, CDR3 protein, CDR3 DNA. A D gene is named only where the DNA matches it firmly. Clone size, where shown, is once, few, many, or a class for clones that have expanded.

TRBJ2-7 | TRBV18 | - | TRBD2 | CASSEAGGNYEQYF | TGTGCCAGCTCGGAAGCGGGGGGGAACTACGAGCAGTACTTC
TRBJ2-3 | TRBV15 | - | TRBD2 | CATHRGGPTDTQYF | TGTGCCACTCACCGCGGGGGGCCGACAGATACGCAGTATTTT
TRBJ1-5 | TRBV19 | - | - | CASRKGQTNQPQHF | TGTGCCAGTAGAAAAGGACAGACCAATCAGCCCCAGCATTTT
TRBJ1-3 | TRBV5-1 | - | TRBD1 | CASREGASGVMDTIYF | TGCGCCAGCAGGGAGGGGGCGTCGGGTGTTATGGACACCATATATTTT
TRBJ1-1 | TRBV6-5 | - | - | CATSREDLNTEAFF | TGTGCCACCTCACGGGAGGATTTGAACACTGAAGCTTTCTTT
TRBJ1-1 | TRBV18 | - | - | CASSPSLNTEAFF | TGTGCCAGCTCACCATCCCTAAACACTGAAGCTTTCTTT
TRBJ2-7 | TRBV12-3/TRBV12-4 | - | - | CASSWTVAEQYF | TGTGCCAGCAGTTGGACTGTGGCCGAGCAGTACTTC
TRBJ2-3 | TRBV28 | - | TRBD1 | CASTAGGAGGWADTQYF | TGTGCCAGCACCGCCGGAGGGGCAGGGGGCTGGGCAGATACGCAGTATTTT
TRBJ1-2 | TRBV10-3 | - | TRBD1 | CASGQDGYTF | TGTGCCTCCGGACAGGATGGCTACACCTTC
TRBJ1-2 | TRBV12-3/TRBV12-4 | - | - | CASSSRTTYGYTF | TGTGCCAGCAGTTCCCGGACAACGTATGGCTACACCTTC
TRBJ2-5 | TRBV12-3/TRBV12-4 | - | - | CASSHRAWETQYF | TGTGCCAGCAGCCACAGGGCCTGGGAGACCCAGTACTTC
TRBJ2-1 | TRBV7-2 | - | - | CASRRLPNEQFF | TGTGCCAGCAGGAGACTACCCAATGAGCAGTTCTTC
TRBJ1-1 | TRBV27 | - | - | CASSTSGEAFF | TGTGCCAGCAGTACCAGCGGTGAAGCTTTCTTT
TRBJ2-1 | TRBV5-1 | once | - | CASSLGSSYNEQFF | TGCGCCAGCAGCTTGGGGTCCAGCTACAATGAGCAGTTCTTC
TRBJ2-3 | TRBV6-5 | - | TRBD2 | CASSNSGGFVDTQYF | TGTGCCAGCAGCAATAGCGGGGGGTTCGTAGATACGCAGTATTTT
TRBJ2-5 | TRBV5-1 | - | TRBD2 | CASSPSGGGETQYF | TGCGCCAGCAGCCCTAGCGGGGGAGGGGAGACCCAGTACTTC
TRBJ1-2 | TRBV11-2 | - | - | CASSSDRNYGYTF | TGTGCCAGCAGTTCAGACAGGAACTATGGCTACACCTTC
TRBJ1-3 | TRBV11-2 | few | - | CASSLLPGTLSSGNTIYF | TGTGCCAGCAGCTTACTCCCCGGGACACTTTCCTCTGGAAACACCATATATTTT
TRBJ2-2 | TRBV23-1 | - | TRBD1 | CASGGQGAPTTGELFF | TGCGCCAGCGGGGGACAGGGGGCCCCGACCACCGGGGAGCTGTTTTTT
TRBJ1-5 | TRBV7-2 | - | - | CASSLAMADNQPQHF | TGTGCCAGCAGCTTAGCGATGGCAGACAATCAGCCCCAGCATTTT
TRBJ2-7 | TRBV18 | - | TRBD1 | CASSQGQSYEQYF | TGTGCCAGCTCTCAGGGACAGTCCTACGAGCAGTACTTC
TRBJ2-2 | TRBV7-9 | - | - | CASSLAGGETTGELFF | TGTGCCAGCAGCTTAGCTGGAGGAGAGACCACCGGGGAGCTGTTTTTT
TRBJ1-3 | TRBV9 | - | - | CASNTGQTSGTIYF | TGTGCCAGCAACACGGGACAAACCTCGGGCACCATATATTTT
TRBJ2-1 | TRBV19 | - | TRBD2 | CASSIGREGREFF | TGTGCCAGTAGTATAGGGCGGGAGGGCCGAGAGTTCTTC
TRBJ1-3 | TRBV19 | - | - | CASGEPIGPFSGNTIYF | TGTGCCAGCGGGGAACCTATAGGCCCTTTCTCTGGAAACACCATATATTTT
TRBJ2-5 | TRBV5-4 | - | TRBD2 | CASSARLAGGQETQYF | TGTGCCAGCAGCGCCCGACTAGCGGGAGGGCAAGAGACCCAGTACTTC
TRBJ2-5 | TRBV5-6 | - | - | CASSSDLRAQETQYF | TGTGCCAGCAGCTCCGACCTCAGGGCCCAAGAGACCCAGTACTTC
TRBJ2-2 | TRBV4-2 | - | - | CASSQGRGGVGELFF | TGTGCCAGCAGCCAAGGTCGAGGGGGTGTCGGGGAGCTGTTTTTT
TRBJ1-5 | TRBV30 | - | - | CAWRSLRGLINQPQHF | TGTGCCTGGAGGTCGTTAAGGGGACTTATCAATCAGCCCCAGCATTTT
TRBJ2-7 | TRBV5-1 | - | TRBD1 | CASYRQGANEQYF | TGCGCCAGCTATAGACAGGGGGCGAATGAGCAGTACTTC
TRBJ2-2 | TRBV11-2 | - | TRBD1 | CASIPQGKGVSKLYGELFF | TGTGCCAGCATCCCACAGGGGAAGGGAGTCTCTAAACTTTACGGGGAGCTGTTTTTT
TRBJ2-5 | TRBV9 | - | - | CASSVAGMETQYF | TGTGCCAGCAGCGTAGCTGGCATGGAGACCCAGTACTTC
TRBJ1-1 | TRBV6-5 | - | - | CASSFSGQGNTEAFF | TGTGCCAGCAGTTTTAGTGGTCAGGGCAACACTGAAGCTTTCTTT
TRBJ2-2 | TRBV29-1 | - | - | CSVAEGNTGELFF | TGCAGCGTTGCCGAGGGTAATACCGGGGAGCTGTTTTTT
TRBJ2-2 | TRBV15 | - | TRBD2 | CATVGGGLASGELFF | TGTGCCACTGTAGGCGGGGGACTAGCGTCCGGGGAGCTGTTTTTT
TRBJ2-1 | TRBV9 | - | - | CASSVGTTSYNEQFF | TGTGCCAGCAGCGTAGGGACTACTTCCTACAATGAGCAGTTCTTC